This TCR beta chain was identified during a study of CD8+ T cells in alopecia areata. Study-wide findings and caveats: In lesional scalp, particularly from alopecia totalis/universalis, clonality was higher than in normal scalp. Researchers reported that TCR sharing among patients proved less clear than in mice, possibly HLA-linked.

It was from alopecia areata patients that lesional scalp punch biopsies and peripheral blood were collected. To note about this clone: No antigen is known for it.

With 6 bases removed from V and 4 bases from J, the gap between germline ends came to 19 bases. CDR3 length equals 15 residues. The germline CDR1 and CDR2 sequences are SGHRS and YFSETQ. cDNA prepared by RNA extraction and subsequent reverse transcription served as the template for sequencing. Assay: immunoSEQ multiplex PCR; the TCRdb copy retains only in-frame clones and omits some. The sample yields 75,000 to 100,000 clones, 41% seen once. The chain combines TRBV5-1 with TRBJ1-2, with D maybe TRBD1 (6 bases). Source material: CD4+ T cells sorted from blood. The receptor was derived from a human donor with alopecia areata. The CDR3 reads CASTVLTGLLYGYTF. Written as DNA, the CDR3 is TGCGCCAGCACCGTCTTGACAGGCTTGCTCTATGGCTACACCTTC.